Presented here are 17 T cell receptor beta chains from one specimen sequenced in a study of Graves' ophthalmopathy and Graves' hyperthyroidism. The sequenced template was RNA, covering the TCR beta CDR3 region. An opening RT-PCR round employed HTBI primers and preceded a second-round multiplex PCR. TCRdb redid the calling of the multiplex PCR reads with MiXCR, one entry per CDR3 protein. In the table there are roughly 170,000 distinct CDR3 sequences, under 45% of which are singletons. Input material: peripheral blood. Source of these receptors: a man aged 25 to 45 with Graves' ophthalmopathy.

V usage is TRBV12-3 or TRBV12-4 and J usage is TRBJ2-2; 7 bases are a match to TRBD1. The CDR3 is 16 amino acids. With V trimmed by 4 bases and J by 6 bases, 11 bases remained unmatched. CDR3 DNA: TGTGCCAGCAGTTCCCCGGACAGGTTCATAGCCGGGGAGCTGTTTTTT. It codes for CASSSPDRFIAGELFF.

This clonotype has at least ten counts. The chain has TRBV28 and TRBJ2-3; D call uncertain. The CDR3 loop spans 16 amino acids. Germline loops: CDR1 MDHEN, CDR2 SYDVKM. Trimming removed 3 bases from V and 2 bases from J, with 15 bases in between. CDR3 loop: CASSLIPRWSTDTQYF. The CDR3 DNA is TGTGCCAGCAGTTTGATCCCGCGTTGGTCCACAGATACGCAGTATTTT.

This clonotype came up many times. The chain links TRBV28 to TRBJ2-7; 10 bases are a match to TRBD2. Trimming took 7 bases from V and 5 from J; bases not matched to a gene: 8. The CDR3 sequence is 14 residues long. Germline CDR1 MDHEN, CDR2 SYDVKM. The CDR3 here is CASKRWTSGNEQYF. The CDR3 DNA reads as TGTGCCAGCAAAAGATGGACTAGCGGAAACGAGCAGTACTTC.

This clonotype was counted at least ten times. The chain is built from TRBV12-3 or TRBV12-4 and TRBJ2-6, with a tentative D call TRBD1 (5 bases). V dropped 7 bases and J dropped 5 bases, with 12 bases sitting between them. CDR3 length equals 14 residues. This CDR3 is CASIQGNRANVLTF. DNA for the CDR3: TGTGCCAGCATTCAGGGAAATCGGGCCAACGTCCTGACTTTC.

The chain employs TRBV6-1 and TRBJ1-1, with D unclear. Trimming stripped 6 bases from V and 1 base from J, with 9 bases between. Germline V gene sequence: CDR1 MNHNS, CDR2 SASEGT. CDR3 length: 13 residues. CDR3 region: CASRPGRNTEAFF. CDR3 sequence (DNA): TGTGCCAGCAGACCGGGGAGGAACACTGAAGCTTTCTTT.

This clonotype was observed many times. The chain's CDR3 is CASSPAEALYGYTF. CDR3 nucleotide sequence: TGTGCCAGCTCACCAGCGGAGGCCCTCTATGGCTACACCTTC. The chain employs TRBV18 and TRBJ1-2, with D unclear. The length of the CDR3 is 14 residues. The germline V and J ends were trimmed by 2 bases and 4 bases, with 11 bases remaining between them. Germline values: CDR1 KGHSH, CDR2 LQKENI.

The table lists this clonotype with many counts. The rearrangement uses TRBV14 and TRBJ1-2; maybe TRBD1 (5 bases). CDR3 length: 15 residues. CDR1 and CDR2 (germline): SGHDN, FVKESK. The V end lost 0 bases, the J end lost 5 bases, and 13 bases lay between the germline ends. The DNA for the CDR3 is TGTGCCAGCAGCCAAGATTCATGGGGCCTGTATGGCTACACCTTC. Its protein is CASSQDSWGLYGYTF. The variable domain in full, with the rest retrieved from reference TRBV14 and TRBJ1-2, is EAGVTQFPSHSVIEKGQTVTLRCDPISGHDNLYWYRRVMGKEIKFLLHFVKESKQDESGMPNNRFLAERTGGTYSTLKVQPAELEDSGVYFCASSQDSWGLYGYTFGSGTRLTVV.

This clonotype was counted a few times. This rearrangement joins TRBV6-1 to TRBJ2-5, with D uncertain. The CDR3 covers 13 residues. Germline values: CDR1 MNHNS, CDR2 SASEGT. V was cut by 7 bases and J by 0 bases, with 9 bases left in between. The CDR3 DNA reads TGTGCCAGCACGGAGATCGACCAAGAGACCCAGTACTTC. Translated, it gives CASTEIDQETQYF.

The sample holds many counts of this clonotype. The rearrangement joins TRBV11-2 to TRBJ2-7, with TRBD2 matching 10 bases. J was trimmed by 2 bases and V by 4 bases; bases with no gene match: 14. There are 18 residues in the CDR3. CDR1 is SGHAT and CDR2 is FQNNGV in the germline V gene. In nucleotides, the CDR3 is TGTGCCAGCAGCTCACTCGGAGGACTAGCGGAGATCACCTACGAGCAGTACTTC. Amino acid sequence: CASSSLGGLAEITYEQYF.

This rearrangement joins TRBV12-3 or TRBV12-4 to TRBJ1-1; perhaps TRBD1 as D (5 bases). This CDR3 comprises 12 residues. Trimming took 5 bases from V and 8 from J, leaving 12 bases between them. The CDR3 DNA follows: TGTGCCAGCAGTCCTAACAGGATCGAAGCTTTCTTT. This codes for CASSPNRIEAFF.

This clonotype appeared many times. The chain employs TRBV7-9 and TRBJ2-7, with TRBD1 as a possible D gene (6 bases). The V end was cut by 5 bases, the J end by 0 bases, with 14 bases between. Germline lookup yields CDR1 SEHNR and CDR2 FQNEAQ (reference sequence). This CDR3 comprises 15 residues. DNA of the CDR3: TGTGCCAGCAGCCCCGGACAGCCTAGCTCCTACGAGCAGTACTTC. It encodes CASSPGQPSSYEQYF.

This clonotype appeared many times. DNA of the CDR3: TGTGCCAGCAGCAGACAGGTCGCCTACACCTTC. It specifies CASSRQVAYTF. V gene TRBV28 combines with J gene TRBJ1-2; a possible D gene is TRBD1 (6 bases). Trimming left V 6 bases short and J 10 bases short, with 12 bases between. The CDR3 loop spans 11 amino acids. Germline-derived CDR1 and CDR2 are MDHEN and SYDVKM.

This clonotype turned up a few times. The V and J genes are TRBV7-9 and TRBJ2-5; D gene uncertain. This CDR3 spans 16 amino acids. Germline CDR1 SEHNR, CDR2 FQNEAQ (reference sequence). Trimming took 5 bases from V and 2 from J, leaving 18 bases between them. The CDR3 DNA sequence: TGTGCCAGCAGCCCGGCGTTACTCTCCTTTCAAGAGACCCAGTACTTC. It yields the protein CASSPALLSFQETQYF.

This clonotype has ten or more counts. The chain employs TRBV4-2 and TRBJ2-6, with TRBD1 matching over 8 bases. The CDR3 spans 17 residues. The V gene end was trimmed by 5 bases and the J gene end by 2 bases; junction bases not matched to a gene: 8. From germline, CDR1 is LGHNA and CDR2 YNFKEQ. CDR3 region: CASSGGQGRTGANVLTF. The CDR3 coding sequence is TGTGCCAGCAGCGGTGGACAGGGAAGAACTGGGGCCAACGTCCTGACTTTC.

This clonotype showed up many times. CDR3 sequence (DNA): TGTGCCAGCAGTGAAGTGGGGACAGGAGACTCCTACGAGCAGTACTTC. It translates to CASSEVGTGDSYEQYF. This chain connects TRBV6-1 to TRBJ2-7; TRBD1 matches 8 bases. This CDR3 region has 16 residues. Germline values: CDR1 MNHNS, CDR2 SASEGT. After removal of 1 base from V and 0 bases from J, the junction contained 5 bases not matched to a gene.

The rearrangement joins TRBV29-1 to TRBJ2-7; 13 bases match TRBD2. The CDR3 contains 15 residues. In germline, CDR1 is SQVTM, CDR2 ANQGSEA. V lost 3 bases to trimming and J lost 2 bases; unmatched junction nucleotides: 4. CDR3 sequence (DNA): TGCAGCGTTGACGGGACTAGCGGGACTCCCTACGAGCAGTACTTC. Its translation is CSVDGTSGTPYEQYF.

The V and J genes are TRBV28 and TRBJ1-1; no definite D call. The CDR3 runs to 14 residues. Trimming shortened V by 2 bases and J by 4 bases, and 11 bases separated the two germline ends. Germline V lookup: CDR1 MDHEN, CDR2 SYDVKM. CDR3 bases: TGTGCCAGCAGTTTAACGAGGTACGTCACTGAAGCTTTCTTT. Its protein product is CASSLTRYVTEAFF.